This entry is about one T cell receptor beta chain. The antigen is unknown. This sample stems from a study of cytomegalovirus exposure and HLA in healthy donors. Unrecorded immune exposure was likely among donors, who were nominally healthy when sampled. Study conclusions and caveats: In terms of immune exposure information, only CMV serostatus was available. Cytomegalovirus-associated status was assigned to some 160 TCR beta chains. Previous analysis showed most TCR beta V segments were productive about 87% or about 30% of the time.

PCR involved 60 Vbeta and 13 Jbeta primers. Generated by immunoSEQ multiplex PCR, the TCRdb table keeps only in-frame clones and is missing some. The repertoire holds under 200,000 clones, with 70% to 85% as singletons. The length of the CDR3 is 15 residues. CDR1 is SGHVS, CDR2 FQNEAQ, per germline. Trimming stripped 5 bases from V and 8 bases from J, with 16 bases between. The sample comprised PBMCs. The clonotype originates from a woman aged 40 to 55 in good health and CMV-seronegative. The chain joins TRBV7-8 to TRBJ1-6, with D uncertain. DNA for the CDR3: TGTGCCAGCAGCCTAAATCCCGCCGGGGATTCACCCCTCCACTTT. It encodes CASSLNPAGDSPLHF.